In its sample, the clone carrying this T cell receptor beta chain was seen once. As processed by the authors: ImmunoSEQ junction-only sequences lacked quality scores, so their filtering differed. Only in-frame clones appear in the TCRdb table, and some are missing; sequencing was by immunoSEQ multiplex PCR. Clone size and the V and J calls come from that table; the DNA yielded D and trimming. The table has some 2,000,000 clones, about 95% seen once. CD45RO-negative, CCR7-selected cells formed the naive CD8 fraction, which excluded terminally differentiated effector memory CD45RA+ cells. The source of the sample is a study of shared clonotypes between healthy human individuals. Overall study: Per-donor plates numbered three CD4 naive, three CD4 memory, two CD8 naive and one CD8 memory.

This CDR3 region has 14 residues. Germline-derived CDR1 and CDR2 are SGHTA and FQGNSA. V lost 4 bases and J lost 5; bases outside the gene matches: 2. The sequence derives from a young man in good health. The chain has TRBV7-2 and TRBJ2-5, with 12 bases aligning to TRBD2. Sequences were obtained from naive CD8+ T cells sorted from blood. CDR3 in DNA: TGTGCCAGCAGCTACGGACTAGCGGGGGAGACCCAGTACTTC. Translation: CASSYGLAGETQYF.